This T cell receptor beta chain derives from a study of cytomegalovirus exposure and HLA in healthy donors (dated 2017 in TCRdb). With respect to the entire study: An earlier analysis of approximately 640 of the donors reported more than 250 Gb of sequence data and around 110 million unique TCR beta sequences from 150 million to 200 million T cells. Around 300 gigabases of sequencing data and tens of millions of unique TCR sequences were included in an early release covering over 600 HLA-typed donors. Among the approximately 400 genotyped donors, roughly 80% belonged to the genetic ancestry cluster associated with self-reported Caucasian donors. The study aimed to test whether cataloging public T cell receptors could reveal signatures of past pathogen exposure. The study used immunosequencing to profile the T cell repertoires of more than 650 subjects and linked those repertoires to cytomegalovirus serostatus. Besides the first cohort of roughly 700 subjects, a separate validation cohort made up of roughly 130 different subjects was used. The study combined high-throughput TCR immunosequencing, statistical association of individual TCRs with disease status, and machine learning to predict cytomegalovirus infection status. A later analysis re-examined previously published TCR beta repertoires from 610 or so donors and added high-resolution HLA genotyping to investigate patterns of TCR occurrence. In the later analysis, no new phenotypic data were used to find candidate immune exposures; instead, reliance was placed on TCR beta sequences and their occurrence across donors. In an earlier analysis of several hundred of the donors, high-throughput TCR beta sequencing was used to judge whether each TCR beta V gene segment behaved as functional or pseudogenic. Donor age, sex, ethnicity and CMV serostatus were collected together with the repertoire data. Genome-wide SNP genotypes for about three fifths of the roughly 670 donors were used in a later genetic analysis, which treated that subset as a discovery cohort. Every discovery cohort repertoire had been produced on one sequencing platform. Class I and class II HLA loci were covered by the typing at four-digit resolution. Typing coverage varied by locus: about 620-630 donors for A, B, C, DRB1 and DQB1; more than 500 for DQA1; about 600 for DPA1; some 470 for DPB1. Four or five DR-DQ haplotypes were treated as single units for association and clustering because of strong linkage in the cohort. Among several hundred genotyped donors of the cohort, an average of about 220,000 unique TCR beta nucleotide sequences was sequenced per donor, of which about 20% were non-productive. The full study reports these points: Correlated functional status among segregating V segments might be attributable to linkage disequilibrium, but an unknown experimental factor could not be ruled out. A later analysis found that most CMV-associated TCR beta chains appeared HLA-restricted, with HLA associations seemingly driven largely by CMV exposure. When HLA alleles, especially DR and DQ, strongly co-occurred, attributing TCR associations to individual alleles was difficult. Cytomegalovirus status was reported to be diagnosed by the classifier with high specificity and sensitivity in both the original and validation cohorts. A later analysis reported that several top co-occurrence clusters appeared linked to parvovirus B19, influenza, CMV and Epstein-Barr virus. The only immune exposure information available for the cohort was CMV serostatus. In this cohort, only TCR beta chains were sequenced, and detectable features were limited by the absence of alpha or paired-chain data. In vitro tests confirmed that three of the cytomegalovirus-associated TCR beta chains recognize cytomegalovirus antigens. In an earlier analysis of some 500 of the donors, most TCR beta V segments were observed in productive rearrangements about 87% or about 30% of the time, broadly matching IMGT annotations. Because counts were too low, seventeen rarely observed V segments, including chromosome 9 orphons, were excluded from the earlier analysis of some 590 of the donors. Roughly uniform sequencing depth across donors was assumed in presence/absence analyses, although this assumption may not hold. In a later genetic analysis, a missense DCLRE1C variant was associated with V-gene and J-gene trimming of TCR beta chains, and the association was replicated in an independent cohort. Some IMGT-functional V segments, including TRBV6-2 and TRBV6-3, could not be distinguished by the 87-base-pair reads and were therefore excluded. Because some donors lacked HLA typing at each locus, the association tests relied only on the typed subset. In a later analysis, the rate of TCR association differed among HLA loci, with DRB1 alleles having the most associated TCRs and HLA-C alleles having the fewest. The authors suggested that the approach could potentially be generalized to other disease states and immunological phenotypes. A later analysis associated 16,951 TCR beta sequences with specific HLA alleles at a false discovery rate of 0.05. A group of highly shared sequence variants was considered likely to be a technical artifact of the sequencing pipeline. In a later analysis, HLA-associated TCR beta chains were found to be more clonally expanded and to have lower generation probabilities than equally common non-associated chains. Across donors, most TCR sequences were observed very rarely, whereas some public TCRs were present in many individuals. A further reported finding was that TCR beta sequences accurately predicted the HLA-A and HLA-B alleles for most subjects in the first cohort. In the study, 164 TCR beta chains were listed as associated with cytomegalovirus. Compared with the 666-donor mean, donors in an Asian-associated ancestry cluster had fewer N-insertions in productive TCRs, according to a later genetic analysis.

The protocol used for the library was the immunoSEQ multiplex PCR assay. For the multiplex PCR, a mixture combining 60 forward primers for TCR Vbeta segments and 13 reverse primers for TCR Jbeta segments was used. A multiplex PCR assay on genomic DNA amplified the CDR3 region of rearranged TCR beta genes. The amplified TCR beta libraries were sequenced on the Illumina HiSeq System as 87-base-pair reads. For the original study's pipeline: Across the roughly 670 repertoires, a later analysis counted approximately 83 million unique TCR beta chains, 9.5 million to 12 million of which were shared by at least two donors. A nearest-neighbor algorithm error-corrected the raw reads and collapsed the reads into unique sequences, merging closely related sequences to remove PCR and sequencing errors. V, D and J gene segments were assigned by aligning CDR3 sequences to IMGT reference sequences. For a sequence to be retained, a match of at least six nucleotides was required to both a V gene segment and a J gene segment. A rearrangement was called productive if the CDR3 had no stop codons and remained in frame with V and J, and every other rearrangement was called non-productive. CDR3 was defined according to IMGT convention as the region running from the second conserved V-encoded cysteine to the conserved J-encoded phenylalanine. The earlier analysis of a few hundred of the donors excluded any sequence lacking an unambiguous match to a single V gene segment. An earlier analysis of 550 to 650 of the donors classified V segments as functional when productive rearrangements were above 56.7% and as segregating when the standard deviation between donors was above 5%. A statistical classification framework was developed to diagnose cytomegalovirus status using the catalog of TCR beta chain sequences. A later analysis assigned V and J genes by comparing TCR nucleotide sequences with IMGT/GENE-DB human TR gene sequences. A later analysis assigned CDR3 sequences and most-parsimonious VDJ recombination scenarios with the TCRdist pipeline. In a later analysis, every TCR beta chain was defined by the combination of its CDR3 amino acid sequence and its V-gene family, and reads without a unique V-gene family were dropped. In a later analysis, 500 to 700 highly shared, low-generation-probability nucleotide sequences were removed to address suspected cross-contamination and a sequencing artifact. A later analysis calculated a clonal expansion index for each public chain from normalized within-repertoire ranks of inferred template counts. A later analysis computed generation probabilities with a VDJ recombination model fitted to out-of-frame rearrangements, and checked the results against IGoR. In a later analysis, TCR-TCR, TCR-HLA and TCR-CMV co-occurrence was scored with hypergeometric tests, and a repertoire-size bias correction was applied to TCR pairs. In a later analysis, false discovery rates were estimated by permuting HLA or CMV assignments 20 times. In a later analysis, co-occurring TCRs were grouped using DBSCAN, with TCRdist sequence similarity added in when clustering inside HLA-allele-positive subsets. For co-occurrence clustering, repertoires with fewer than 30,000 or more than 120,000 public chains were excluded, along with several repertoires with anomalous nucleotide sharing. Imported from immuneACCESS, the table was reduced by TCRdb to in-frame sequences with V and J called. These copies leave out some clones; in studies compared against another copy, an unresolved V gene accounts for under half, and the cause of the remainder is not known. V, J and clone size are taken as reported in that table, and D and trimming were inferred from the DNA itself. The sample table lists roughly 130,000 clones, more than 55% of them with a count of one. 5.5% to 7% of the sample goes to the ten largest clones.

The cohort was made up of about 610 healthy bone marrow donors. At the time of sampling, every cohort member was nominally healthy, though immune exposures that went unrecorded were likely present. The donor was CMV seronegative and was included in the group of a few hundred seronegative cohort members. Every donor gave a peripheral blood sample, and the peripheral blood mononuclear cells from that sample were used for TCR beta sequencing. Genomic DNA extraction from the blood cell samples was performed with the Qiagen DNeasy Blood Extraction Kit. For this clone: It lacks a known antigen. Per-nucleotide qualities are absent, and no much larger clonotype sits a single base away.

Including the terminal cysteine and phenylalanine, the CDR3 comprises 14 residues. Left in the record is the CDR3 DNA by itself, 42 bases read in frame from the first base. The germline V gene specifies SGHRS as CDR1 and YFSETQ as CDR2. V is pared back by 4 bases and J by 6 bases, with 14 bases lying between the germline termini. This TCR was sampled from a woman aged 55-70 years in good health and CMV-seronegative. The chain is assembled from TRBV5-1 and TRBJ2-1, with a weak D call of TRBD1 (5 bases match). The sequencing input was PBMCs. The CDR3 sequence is CASSPGPGSNEQFF. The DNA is TGCGCCAGCAGCCCCGGGCCAGGGTCCAATGAGCAGTTCTTC.